One and the same sample provided the 3 T cell receptor beta chains below, sequenced in a study of blood T cell repertoires in COVID-19. Generated by immunoSEQ multiplex PCR, the TCRdb table keeps only in-frame clones and is missing some. The sample lists around 60,000 clones; about four fifths were seen once. Sequencing was done on a sample of peripheral blood. Receptor source: a human donor in a cohort sampled during active COVID-19.

The chain carries TRBV27 and TRBJ1-5; no definite D call. The V gene lost 6 bases and the J gene lost 4 bases, with 13 bases spanning the gap. Germline CDR1 reads MNHEY; CDR2 reads SMNVEV (reference sequence). The CDR3 runs to 14 residues. The DNA for the CDR3 is TGTGCCAGCAGCATGGGGAGCAGTAATCAGCCCCAGCATTTT. Translation: CASSMGSSNQPQHF.

V is TRBV10-1 and J is TRBJ2-7; D is perhaps TRBD2 (5 bases). The V end was cut by 2 bases, the J end by 4 bases, with 12 bases between. CDR3 size: 14 residues. The germline gives CDR1 WNHNN, CDR2 SYGVQD (reference sequence). For the CDR3, the DNA is TGCGCCAGCAGTGAGCGGGAAAGAGGGTACGAGCAGTACTTC. Translated: CASSERERGYEQYF.

The CDR3 DNA sequence: TGTGCCAGCAGCCCCGGGACGGGACTAGCCAAAAACATTCAGTACTTC. Amino acids: CASSPGTGLAKNIQYF. The rearrangement uses TRBV11-3 and TRBJ2-4, with a weak D call TRBD2 (6 bases). This CDR3 has 16 residues. The germline V and J ends were trimmed by 5 bases and 0 bases, with 14 bases remaining between them. From germline, CDR1 is SGHNT and CDR2 YENEEA.